This TCR beta chain was recorded in a study of graft-versus-host responses after intestinal transplantation. Germline assignment: CDR1 MRHNA and CDR2 SNTAGT. V dropped 0 bases and J dropped 3 bases, with 12 bases sitting between them. The CDR3 length is 16 residues. Some clones are missing from TCRdb's copy, which holds only in-frame ones; the method was immunoSEQ multiplex PCR. The table shows about 46,000 clones, with 90% to 95% occurring only once. Notes on the study in general: The study found high graft-versus-host to host-versus-graft clonal ratios in allografts of patients with graft-donor T cell macrochimerism.

Worth noting for this clone: Its antigen remains unknown.

This clonotype originated in a human patient who received an intestinal transplant, so some T cells may come from the graft donor. The chain joins TRBV6-4 to TRBJ2-1, with D possibly TRBD1 on 5 matching bases. The sample here was PBMCs, taken 750 to 800 days after a first intestinal transplant, on the day of a second. The CDR3 DNA reads TGTGCCAGCAGTGACTCGGACACTGCCTACTACAATGAGCAGTTCTTC. This sequence encodes CASSDSDTAYYNEQFF.